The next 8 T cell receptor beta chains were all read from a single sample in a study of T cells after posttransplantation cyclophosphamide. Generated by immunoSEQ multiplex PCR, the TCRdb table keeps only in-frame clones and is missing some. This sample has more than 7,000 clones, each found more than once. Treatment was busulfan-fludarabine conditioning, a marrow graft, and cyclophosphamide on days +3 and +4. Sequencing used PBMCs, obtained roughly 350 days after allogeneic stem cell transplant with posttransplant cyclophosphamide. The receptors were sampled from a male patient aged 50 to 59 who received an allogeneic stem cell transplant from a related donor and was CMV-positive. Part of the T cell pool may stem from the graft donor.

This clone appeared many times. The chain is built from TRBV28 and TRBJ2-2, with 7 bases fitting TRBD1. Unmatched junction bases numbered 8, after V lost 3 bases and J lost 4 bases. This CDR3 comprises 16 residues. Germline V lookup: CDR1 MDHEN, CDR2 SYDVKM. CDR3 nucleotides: TGTGCCAGCAGTTTGTTCGGACAGGTTGGCACCGGGGAGCTGTTTTTT. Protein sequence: CASSLFGQVGTGELFF.

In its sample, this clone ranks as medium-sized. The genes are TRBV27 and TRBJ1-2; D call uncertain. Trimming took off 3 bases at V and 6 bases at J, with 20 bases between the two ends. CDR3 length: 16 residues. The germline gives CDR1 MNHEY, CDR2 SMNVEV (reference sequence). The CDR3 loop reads CASSFLQTKPKNGYTF. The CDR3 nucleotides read TGTGCCAGCAGTTTCTTACAGACTAAACCCAAGAATGGCTACACCTTC.

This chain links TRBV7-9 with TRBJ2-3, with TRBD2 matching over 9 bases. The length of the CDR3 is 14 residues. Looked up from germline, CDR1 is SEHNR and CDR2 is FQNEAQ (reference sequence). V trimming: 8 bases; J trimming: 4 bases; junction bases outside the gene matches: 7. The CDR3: CASLPSGRSDTQYF. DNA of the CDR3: TGTGCCAGCCTCCCCAGCGGGAGGTCAGATACGCAGTATTTT. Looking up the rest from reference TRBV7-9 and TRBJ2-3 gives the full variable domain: DTGVSQNPRHKITKRGQNVTFRCDPISEHNRLYWYRQTLGQGPEFLTYFQNEAQLEKSRLLSDRFSAERPKGSFSTLEIQRTEQGDSAMYLCASLPSGRSDTQYFGPGTRLTVL.

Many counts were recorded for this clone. CDR3 DNA: TGTGCCAGCCTTACTAGCGGCACAGATACGCAGTATTTT. Protein sequence: CASLTSGTDTQYF. V is TRBV6-6 and J is TRBJ2-3; 7 bases match TRBD2. The CDR3 spans 13 residues. V shed 8 bases and J 1 base; nucleotides not matched to a gene: 3. The germline V gene has CDR1 MNHNY and CDR2 SVGAGI (reference sequence).

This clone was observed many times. CDR3 sequence reads: CASSPDTSGANVLTF. The DNA for the CDR3 is TGCGCCAGCAGCCCCGACACGAGTGGGGCCAACGTCCTGACTTTC. The chain couples TRBV5-1 to TRBJ2-6; D is unclear. The CDR3 loop spans 15 amino acids. Trimming stripped 4 bases from V and 3 bases from J, with 11 bases between. Germline loops: CDR1 SGHRS, CDR2 YFSETQ. Looking up the rest from reference TRBV5-1 and TRBJ2-6 gives the full variable domain: KAGVTQTPRYLIKTRGQQVTLSCSPISGHRSVSWYQQTPGQGLQFLFEYFSETQRNKGNFPGRFSGRQFSNSRSEMNVSTLELGDSALYLCASSPDTSGANVLTFGAGSRLTVL.

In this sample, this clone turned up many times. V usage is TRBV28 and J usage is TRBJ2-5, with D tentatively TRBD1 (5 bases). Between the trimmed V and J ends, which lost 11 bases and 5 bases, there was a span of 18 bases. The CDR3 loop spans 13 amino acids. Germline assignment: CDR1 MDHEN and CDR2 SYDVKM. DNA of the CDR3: TGTGCCTCTAGGGGCAGGGCGAGGGAGACCCAGTACTTC. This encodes CASRGRARETQYF.

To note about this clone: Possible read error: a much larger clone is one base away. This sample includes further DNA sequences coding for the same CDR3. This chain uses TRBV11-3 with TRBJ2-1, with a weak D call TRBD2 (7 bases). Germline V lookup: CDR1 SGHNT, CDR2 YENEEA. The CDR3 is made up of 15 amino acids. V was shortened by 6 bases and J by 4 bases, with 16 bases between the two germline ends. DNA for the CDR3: TGTGCCAGCAGTCCGGGGGGCGCTGGATACAATGAGCAGTTCTTC. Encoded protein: CASSPGGAGYNEQFF.

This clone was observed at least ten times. CDR3 bases: TGTGCCAGCAGCGTAGTCGGGGGGGGAGCGAATGAGCAGTTCTTC. This codes for CASSVVGGGANEQFF. The chain recombines TRBV9 with TRBJ2-1, with TRBD2 matching over 8 bases. Looked up from germline, CDR1 is SGDLS and CDR2 is YYNGEE. The V segment lost 0 bases and the J segment 7 bases; nucleotides outside the gene matches: 6. The CDR3 has 15 residues.